Shown below are 2 T cell receptor beta chains from a single sample sequenced in a study of cytomegalovirus exposure and HLA in healthy donors. In the PCR, 60 Vbeta and 13 Jbeta primers were used. Generated by immunoSEQ multiplex PCR, the TCRdb table keeps only in-frame clones and is missing some. The table lists approximately 75,000 clones, around 74% of them singletons, with roughly 10% in the top ten. The sequenced sample consisted of PBMCs. Receptors originate from a woman between 55 and 75 years old in good health and CMV-seropositive.

The chain carries TRBV11-2 and TRBJ1-4; no definite D call. V gave up 3 bases and J gave up 5 bases, with 7 bases separating them. This CDR3 is 13 amino acids long. Germline V gives CDR1 SGHAT, CDR2 FQNNGV. The CDR3 here is CASSFGGNEKLFF. The CDR3 DNA follows: TGTGCCAGCAGCTTTGGAGGGAATGAAAAACTGTTTTTT.

The chain combines TRBV5-4 with TRBJ2-7; tentatively, D is TRBD1 (5 bases). The germline V gene has CDR1 SGHNT and CDR2 YYREEE (reference sequence). This CDR3 contains 12 residues. V gave up 4 bases and J gave up 3 bases, with 8 bases separating them. DNA for the CDR3: TGTGCCAGCAGCCTGGACAACTACGAGCAGTACTTC. This encodes CASSLDNYEQYF.